This T cell receptor (beta chain) appears in the sequencing data of a study of OX40 agonist ivuxolimab in advanced cancers. Across the whole study: Patients received ivuxolimab, an agonistic anti-OX40 (CD134) antibody. The study enrolled dose-escalation patients with hepatocellular carcinoma, melanoma, renal cell or head and neck cancer.

TCRdb's table, derived via immunoSEQ multiplex PCR, lists solely in-frame clones and lacks some. Of 45,000 or so clones listed, roughly 90% are singletons. With regard to this clone: The target antigen is unknown.

Study-wide results and limits: Antigen specificity remained undetermined for the expanded peripheral T cells.

The TCR was taken from an adult with an advanced solid tumor such as melanoma, head and neck, liver or kidney cancer. The specimen comprised CD4+ or CD8+ T cells sorted from blood, sampled in a trial of the OX40 agonist ivuxolimab.

The CDR3 region is CASSEFQFYEQYF. The CDR3 region has the DNA TGTGCCAGCAGTGAATTTCAGTTCTACGAGCAGTACTTC. This sequence joins TRBV2 and TRBJ2-5; D is unclear. With the DNA end fitting TRBJ2-7 better, the J assignment may be wrong. The CDR3 runs 13 residues. Germline lookup yields CDR1 SNHLY and CDR2 FYNNEI.